This TCR beta chain emerged from a study of human T cells and chemical hapten exposure. In TCRdb, the RACE reads were re-called with MiXCR into one record per CDR3 protein. The sample carries about 65,000 distinct CDR3 sequences, about 6% recorded once. This clonotype was seen a handful of times. The antigen is not known. The study, taken as a whole, reports: TCRs at high frequency, those above 1 in 1000, did not change with DPC sensitization.

Germline CDR1 and CDR2: MDHEN and SYDVKM. V was clipped by 4 bases and J by 0 bases, with 10 bases between them. The CDR3 is 15 residues long. Stated time point: healthy volunteer bleed at 6 weeks. The starting material, unfractionated whole blood, was used for total RNA extraction. The V gene is TRBV28, the J gene TRBJ1-3; D call uncertain. This receptor was obtained from a female donor in good health. Some clones in this sample may be carry-over from other donors' samples. The specimen sequenced was whole blood. The CDR3 sequence: CASSSGINSGNTIYF. The CDR3 nucleotides are TGTGCCAGCAGTTCCGGGATAAACTCTGGAAACACCATATATTTT.